This T cell receptor (beta chain) was identified in a study of T cells after yellow fever vaccination. Researchers made TCR cDNA using 5'RACE template switching, and this step added a universal primer site and UMIs. TCRdb processed the 5' RACE reads anew with MiXCR; each CDR3 protein has one entry. Seen here are some 240,000 distinct CDR3 sequences, 3.2% observed once, and the top ten hold about 3%. The length of the CDR3 is 16 residues. CDR1 and CDR2 (germline): MNHNY, SVGAGI (reference sequence). With 4 bases removed from V and 2 bases from J, the gap between germline ends came to 17 bases. Many counts were recorded for this clonotype. Its antigen remains unidentified. Study observations and caveats: A weaker secondary response peaked on day 5, the primary on day 15. Clonotypes appearing in both CD4 and CD8 compartments existed, and their share was small. Among primary-vaccination clones, most reappeared after the booster, at approximately 97% for CD4 and approximately 90% for CD8.

Specimen: CD4+ T cells sorted from PBMCs, collected 10 days after the yellow fever booster vaccination. This sequence was found in a man aged 18 to 30 who received the YFV17D yellow fever vaccine. V is TRBV6-6 and J is TRBJ1-2; D is perhaps TRBD1 (6 bases). CDR3 nucleotide sequence: TGTGCCAGCAGTTGGCTCGCCAGGGGCCAGAACTATGGCTACACCTTC. Protein sequence: CASSWLARGQNYGYTF.